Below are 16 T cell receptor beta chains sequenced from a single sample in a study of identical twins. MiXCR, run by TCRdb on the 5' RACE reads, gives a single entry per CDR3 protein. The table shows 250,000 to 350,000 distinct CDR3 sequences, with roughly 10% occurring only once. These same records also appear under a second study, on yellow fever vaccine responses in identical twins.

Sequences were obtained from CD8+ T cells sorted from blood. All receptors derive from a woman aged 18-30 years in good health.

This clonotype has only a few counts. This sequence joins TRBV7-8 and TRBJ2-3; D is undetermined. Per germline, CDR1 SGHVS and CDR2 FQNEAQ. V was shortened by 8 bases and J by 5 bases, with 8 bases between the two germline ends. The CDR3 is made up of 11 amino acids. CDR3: CASGGIDTQYF. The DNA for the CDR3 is TGTGCCAGCGGCGGAATAGATACGCAGTATTTT.

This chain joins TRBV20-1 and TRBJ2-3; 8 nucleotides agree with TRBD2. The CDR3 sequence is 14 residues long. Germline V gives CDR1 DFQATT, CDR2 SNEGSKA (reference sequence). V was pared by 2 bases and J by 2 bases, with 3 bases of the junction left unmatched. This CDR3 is CSARQREYTDTQYF. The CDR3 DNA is TGCAGTGCTAGACAGCGGGAGTACACAGATACGCAGTATTTT.

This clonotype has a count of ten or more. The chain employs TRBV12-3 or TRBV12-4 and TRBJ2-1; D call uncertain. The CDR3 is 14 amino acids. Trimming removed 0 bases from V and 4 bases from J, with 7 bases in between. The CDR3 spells CASSLAGLYNEQFF. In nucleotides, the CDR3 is TGTGCCAGCAGTTTAGCGGGTCTTTACAATGAGCAGTTCTTC.

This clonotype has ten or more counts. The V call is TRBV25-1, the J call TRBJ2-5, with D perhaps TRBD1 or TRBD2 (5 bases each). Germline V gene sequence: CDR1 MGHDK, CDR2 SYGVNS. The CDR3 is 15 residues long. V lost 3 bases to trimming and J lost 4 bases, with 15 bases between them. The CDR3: CASSDTQGEGETQYF. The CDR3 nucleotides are TGTGCCAGCAGTGACACGCAGGGCGAGGGAGAGACCCAGTACTTC.

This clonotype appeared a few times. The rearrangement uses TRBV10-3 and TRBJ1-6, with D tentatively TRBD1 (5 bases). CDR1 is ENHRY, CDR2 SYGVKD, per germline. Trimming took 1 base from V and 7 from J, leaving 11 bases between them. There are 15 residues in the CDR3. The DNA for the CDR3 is TGTGCCATCAGTGAGTGGACCGAGGGGAATTCACCCCTCCACTTT. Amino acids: CAISEWTEGNSPLHF.

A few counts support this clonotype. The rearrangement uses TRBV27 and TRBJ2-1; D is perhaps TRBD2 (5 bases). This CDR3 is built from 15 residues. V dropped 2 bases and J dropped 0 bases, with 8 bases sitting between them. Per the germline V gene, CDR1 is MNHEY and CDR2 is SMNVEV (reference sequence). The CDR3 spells CASSLRRSSYNEQFF. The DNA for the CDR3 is TGTGCCAGCAGTTTAAGGAGGAGCTCCTACAATGAGCAGTTCTTC.

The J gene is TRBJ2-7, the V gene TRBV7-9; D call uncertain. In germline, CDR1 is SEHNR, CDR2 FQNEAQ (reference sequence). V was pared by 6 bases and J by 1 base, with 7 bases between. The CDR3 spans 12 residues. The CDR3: CASRYRSYEQYF. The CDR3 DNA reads TGTGCCAGCAGGTATAGGTCCTACGAGCAGTACTTC.

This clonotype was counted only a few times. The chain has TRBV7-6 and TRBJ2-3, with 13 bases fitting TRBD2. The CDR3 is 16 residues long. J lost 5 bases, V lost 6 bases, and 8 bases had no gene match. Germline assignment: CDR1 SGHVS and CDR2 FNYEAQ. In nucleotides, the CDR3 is TGTGCCAGCAGACTTACTAGCGGGGGGGCTAAAGATACGCAGTATTTT. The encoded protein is CASRLTSGGAKDTQYF.

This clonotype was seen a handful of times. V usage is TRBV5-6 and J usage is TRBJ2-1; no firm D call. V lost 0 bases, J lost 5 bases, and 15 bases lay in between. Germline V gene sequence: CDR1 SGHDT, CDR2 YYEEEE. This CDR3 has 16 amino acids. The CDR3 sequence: CASSLAVTTINNEQFF. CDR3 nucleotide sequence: TGTGCCAGCAGCTTGGCCGTGACCACTATAAACAATGAGCAGTTCTTC.

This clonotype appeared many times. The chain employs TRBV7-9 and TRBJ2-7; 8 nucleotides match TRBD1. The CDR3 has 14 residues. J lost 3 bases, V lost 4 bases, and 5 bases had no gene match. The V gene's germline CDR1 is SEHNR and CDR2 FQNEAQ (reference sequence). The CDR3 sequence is CASSYRTGHYEQYF. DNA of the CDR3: TGTGCCAGCAGCTATAGGACAGGGCACTACGAGCAGTACTTC.

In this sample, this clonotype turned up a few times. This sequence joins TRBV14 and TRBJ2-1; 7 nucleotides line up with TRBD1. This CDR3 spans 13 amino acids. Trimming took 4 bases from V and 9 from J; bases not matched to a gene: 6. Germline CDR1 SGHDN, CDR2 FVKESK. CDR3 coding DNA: TGTGCCAGCAGCCCAAACAGGGGTAGTGAGCAGTTCTTC. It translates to CASSPNRGSEQFF.

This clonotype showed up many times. The CDR3 spells CASSDTGEGTDTQYF. The CDR3, as DNA: TGTGCCAGCTCTGACACAGGGGAAGGCACAGATACGCAGTATTTT. V gene TRBV18 combines with J gene TRBJ2-3; 7 bases fit TRBD1. V was pared by 6 bases and J by 1 base, with 7 bases of the junction left unmatched. In germline, CDR1 is KGHSH, CDR2 LQKENI. The CDR3 contains 15 residues.

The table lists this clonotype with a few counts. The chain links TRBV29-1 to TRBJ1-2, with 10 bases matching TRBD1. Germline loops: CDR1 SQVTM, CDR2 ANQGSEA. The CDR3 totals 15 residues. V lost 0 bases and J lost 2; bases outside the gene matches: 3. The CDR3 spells CSVEDGTGENYGYTF. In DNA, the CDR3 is TGCAGCGTTGAAGATGGGACAGGGGAGAACTATGGCTACACCTTC.

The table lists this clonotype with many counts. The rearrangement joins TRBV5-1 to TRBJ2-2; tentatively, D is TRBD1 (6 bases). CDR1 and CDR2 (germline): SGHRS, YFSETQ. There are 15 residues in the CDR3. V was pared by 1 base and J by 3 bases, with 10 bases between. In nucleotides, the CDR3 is TGCGCCAGCAGCTTGACGCAGGGGCACACCGGGGAGCTGTTTTTT. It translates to CASSLTQGHTGELFF.

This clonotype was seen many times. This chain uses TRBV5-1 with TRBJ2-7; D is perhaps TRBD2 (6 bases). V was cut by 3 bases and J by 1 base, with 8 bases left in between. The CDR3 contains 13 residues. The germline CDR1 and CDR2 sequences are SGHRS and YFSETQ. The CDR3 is CASSYGGSYEQYF. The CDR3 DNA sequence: TGCGCCAGCAGCTATGGGGGGTCCTACGAGCAGTACTTC.

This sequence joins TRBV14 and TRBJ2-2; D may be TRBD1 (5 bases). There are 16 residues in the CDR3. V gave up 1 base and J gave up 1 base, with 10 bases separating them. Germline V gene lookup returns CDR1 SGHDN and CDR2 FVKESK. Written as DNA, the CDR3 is TGTGCCAGCAGCCAAGCAAGGGGAAGGAACACCGGGGAGCTGTTTTTT. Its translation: CASSQARGRNTGELFF.